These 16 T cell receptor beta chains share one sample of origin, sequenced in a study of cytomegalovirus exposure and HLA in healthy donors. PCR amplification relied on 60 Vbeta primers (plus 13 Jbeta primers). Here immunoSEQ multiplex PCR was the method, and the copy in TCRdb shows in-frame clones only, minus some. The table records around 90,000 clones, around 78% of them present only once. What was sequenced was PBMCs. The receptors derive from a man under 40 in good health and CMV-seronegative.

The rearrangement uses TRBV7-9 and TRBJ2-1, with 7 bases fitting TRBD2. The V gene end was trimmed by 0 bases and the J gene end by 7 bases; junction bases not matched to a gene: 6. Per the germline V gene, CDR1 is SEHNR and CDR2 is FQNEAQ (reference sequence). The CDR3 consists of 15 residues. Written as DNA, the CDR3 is TGTGCCAGCAGCTTAGCTAGCGGGTTTGATAATGAGCAGTTCTTC. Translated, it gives CASSLASGFDNEQFF.

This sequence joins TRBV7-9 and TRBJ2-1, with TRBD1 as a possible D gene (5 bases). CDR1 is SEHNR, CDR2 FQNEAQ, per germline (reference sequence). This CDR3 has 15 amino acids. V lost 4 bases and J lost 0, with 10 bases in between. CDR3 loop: CASSSGSGSYNEQFF. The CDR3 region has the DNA TGTGCCAGCAGCTCAGGGTCTGGCTCCTACAATGAGCAGTTCTTC.

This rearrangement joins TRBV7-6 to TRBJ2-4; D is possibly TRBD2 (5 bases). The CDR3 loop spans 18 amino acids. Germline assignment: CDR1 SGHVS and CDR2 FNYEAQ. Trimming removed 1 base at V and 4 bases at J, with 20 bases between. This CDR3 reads CASSLEGPFGGSKNIQYF. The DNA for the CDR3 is TGTGCCAGCAGCTTAGAGGGCCCGTTTGGAGGTTCAAAAAACATTCAGTACTTC.

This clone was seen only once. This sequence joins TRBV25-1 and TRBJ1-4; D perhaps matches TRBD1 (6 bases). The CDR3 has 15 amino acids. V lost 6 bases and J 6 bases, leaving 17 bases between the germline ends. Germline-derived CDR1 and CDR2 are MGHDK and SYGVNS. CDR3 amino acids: CASSLMRGLDEKLFF. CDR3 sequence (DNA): TGTGCCAGCAGCCTCATGAGGGGGTTGGATGAAAAACTGTTTTTT. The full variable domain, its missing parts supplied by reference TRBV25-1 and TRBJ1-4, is EADIYQTPRYLVIGTGKKITLECSQTMGHDKMYWYQQDPGMELHLIHYSYGVNSTEKGDLSSESTVSRIRTEHFPLTLESARPSHTSQYLCASSLMRGLDEKLFFGSGTQLSVL.

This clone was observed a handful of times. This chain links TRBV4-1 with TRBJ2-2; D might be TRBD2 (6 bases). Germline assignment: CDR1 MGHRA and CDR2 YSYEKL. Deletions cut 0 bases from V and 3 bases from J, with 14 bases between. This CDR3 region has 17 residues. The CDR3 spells CASSQEELGGHTGELFF. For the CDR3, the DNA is TGCGCCAGCAGCCAAGAAGAATTGGGGGGACACACCGGGGAGCTGTTTTTT.

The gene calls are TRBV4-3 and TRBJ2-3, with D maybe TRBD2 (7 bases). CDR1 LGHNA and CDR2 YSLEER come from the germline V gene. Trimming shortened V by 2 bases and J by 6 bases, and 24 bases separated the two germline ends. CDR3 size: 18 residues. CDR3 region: CASSQFLLGAGTHDTQYF. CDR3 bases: TGCGCCAGCAGCCAATTTCTCTTGGGAGCGGGGACACACGATACGCAGTATTTT.

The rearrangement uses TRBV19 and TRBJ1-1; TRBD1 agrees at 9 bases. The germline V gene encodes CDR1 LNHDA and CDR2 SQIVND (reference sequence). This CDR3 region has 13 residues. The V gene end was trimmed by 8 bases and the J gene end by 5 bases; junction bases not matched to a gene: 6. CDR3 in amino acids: CASGGQGVTEAFF. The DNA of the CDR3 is TGTGCCAGTGGGGGACAGGGAGTTACTGAAGCTTTCTTT.

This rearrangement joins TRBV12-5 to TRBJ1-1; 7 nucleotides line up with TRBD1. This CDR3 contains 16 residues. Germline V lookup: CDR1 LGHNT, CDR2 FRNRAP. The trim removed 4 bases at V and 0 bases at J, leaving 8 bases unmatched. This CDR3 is CASGSGGNNLNTEAFF. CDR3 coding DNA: TGTGCTAGTGGTTCAGGGGGAAATAACCTGAACACTGAAGCTTTCTTT.

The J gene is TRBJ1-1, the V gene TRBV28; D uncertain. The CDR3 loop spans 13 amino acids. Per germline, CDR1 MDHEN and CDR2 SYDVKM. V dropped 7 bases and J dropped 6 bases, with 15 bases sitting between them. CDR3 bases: TGTGCCAGCACTGTACACGGGAAAGCTGAAGCTTTCTTT. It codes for CASTVHGKAEAFF.

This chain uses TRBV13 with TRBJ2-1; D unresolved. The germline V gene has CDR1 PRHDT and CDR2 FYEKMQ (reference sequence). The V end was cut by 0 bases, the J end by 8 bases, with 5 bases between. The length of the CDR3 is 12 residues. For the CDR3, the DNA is TGTGCCAGCAGCTTAGGTAGAGATGAGCAGTTCTTC. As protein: CASSLGRDEQFF.

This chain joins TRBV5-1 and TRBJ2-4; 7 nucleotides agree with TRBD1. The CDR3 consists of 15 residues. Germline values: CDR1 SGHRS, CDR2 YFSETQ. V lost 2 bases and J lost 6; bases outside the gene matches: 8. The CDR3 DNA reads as TGCGCCAGCAGCTTAGGACAGGATAATGGAAACATTCAGTACTTC. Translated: CASSLGQDNGNIQYF.

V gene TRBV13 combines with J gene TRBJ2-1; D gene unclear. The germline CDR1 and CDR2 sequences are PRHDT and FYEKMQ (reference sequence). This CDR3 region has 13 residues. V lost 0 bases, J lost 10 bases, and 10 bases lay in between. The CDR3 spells CASSLGTDREQFF. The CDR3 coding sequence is TGTGCCAGCAGCTTAGGCACAGACCGAGAGCAGTTCTTC.

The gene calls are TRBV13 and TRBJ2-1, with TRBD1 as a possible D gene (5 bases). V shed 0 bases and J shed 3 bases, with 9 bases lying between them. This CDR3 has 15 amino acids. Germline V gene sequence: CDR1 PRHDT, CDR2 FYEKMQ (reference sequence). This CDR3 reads CASSLGDRDYNEQFF. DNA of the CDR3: TGTGCCAGCAGCTTAGGCGACAGAGACTACAATGAGCAGTTCTTC.

The CDR3 nucleotides read TGTGCCAGCAGCGTAGACGGGGGACAGGGCACATACGAGCAGTACTTC. Protein sequence: CASSVDGGQGTYEQYF. V gene TRBV9 combines with J gene TRBJ2-7; TRBD1 aligns across 9 bases. Germline V gives CDR1 SGDLS, CDR2 YYNGEE. The CDR3 runs 16 residues. V shed 0 bases, J shed 4 bases, and the junction held 8 bases outside the gene matches.

CDR3 nucleotides: TGTGCCAGCTCACCTTCCGGGAAAAACAATCAGCCCCAGCATTTT. It codes for CASSPSGKNNQPQHF. The V gene is TRBV18, the J gene TRBJ1-5; D uncertain. CDR1 and CDR2 from the germline V gene are KGHSH and LQKENI. Trimming cost V 3 bases and J 3 bases, with 12 bases left between them. This CDR3 is 15 amino acids long.

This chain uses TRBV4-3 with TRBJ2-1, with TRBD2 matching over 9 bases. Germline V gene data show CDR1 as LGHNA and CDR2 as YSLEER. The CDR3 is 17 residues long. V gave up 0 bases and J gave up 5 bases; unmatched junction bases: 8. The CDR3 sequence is CASSQEHVRGGDNEQFF. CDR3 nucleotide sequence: TGCGCCAGCAGCCAAGAACACGTCCGCGGGGGGGACAATGAGCAGTTCTTC.